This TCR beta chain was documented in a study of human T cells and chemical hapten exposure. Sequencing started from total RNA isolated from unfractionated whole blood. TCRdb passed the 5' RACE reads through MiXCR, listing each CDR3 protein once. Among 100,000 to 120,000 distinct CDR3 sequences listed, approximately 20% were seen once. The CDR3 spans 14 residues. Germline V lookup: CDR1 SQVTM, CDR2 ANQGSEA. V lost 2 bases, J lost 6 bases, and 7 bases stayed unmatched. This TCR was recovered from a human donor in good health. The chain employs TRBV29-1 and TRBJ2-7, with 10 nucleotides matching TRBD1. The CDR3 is CSVETGTGEREQYF. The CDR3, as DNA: TGCAGCGTTGAAACCGGGACAGGGGAACGCGAGCAGTACTTC.